This T cell receptor beta chain was identified in a study of T cell responses to AZD1222 COVID-19 vaccine. Study details: Combined were second doses at about 4 or about 12 weeks.

Notes on this clone: The antigen remains unidentified.

The CDR3 length is 14 residues. The germline V and J ends were trimmed by 5 bases and 0 bases, with 7 bases remaining between them. Germline CDR1 SGHNT, CDR2 YENEEA. Profiled with immunoSEQ multiplex PCR; TCRdb holds only in-frame clones, not every one. Among 100,000 to 150,000 clones listed, 70% to 90% were seen once. Study outcomes and limitations: Reports indicate that nearly half of spike-specific TCRs are directed at unmutated variant regions.

This chain joins TRBV11-3 and TRBJ2-2; no clear D. The TCR originated in an adult in good health. The sequenced sample was peripheral blood, obtained on day 0 of AZD1222 vaccination. CDR3 loop: CASSSFSNTGELFF. Here the CDR3 DNA reads TGTGCCAGCAGCAGCTTTTCGAACACCGGGGAGCTGTTTTTT.